The next 28 T cell receptor beta chains were all read from a single sample in a study of shared clonotypes between healthy human individuals (dated by TCRdb to about 2020). Library preparation employed the immunoSEQ multiplex PCR assay. Held by TCRdb, this immuneACCESS table contains in-frame sequences only and omits some clones. Under half of the omission traces to an unresolved V gene where checked; the cause of the rest is unknown. The sample yields about 2 million clones; roughly 94% were counted once. Under 0.15% of the sample rests with the top ten. Sequences were obtained from naive CD4+ T cells sorted from blood. The cell subset or site label for this specimen denotes: CD45RA+ positively selected. The receptors were sampled from a man aged 18 to 29 in good health.

The chain is built from TRBV7-2 and TRBJ2-5; no reliable D call. Germline-derived CDR1 and CDR2 are SGHTA and FQGNSA. Trimming removed 7 bases from V and 5 bases from J, with 11 bases in between. CDR3 length: 12 amino acids. In DNA form, the CDR3 reads TGTGCCAGCACCACCGCCGGGGAGACCCAGTACTTC. This codes for CASTTAGETQYF.

The CDR3 region has the DNA TGTGCCAGCTCACCACCTGCGGGGACTGGTGGCTACACCTTC. Its translation is CASSPPAGTGGYTF. V gene TRBV18 combines with J gene TRBJ1-2, with a possible D match to TRBD1 (5 bases). Trimming took off 0 bases at V and 7 bases at J, with 12 bases between the two ends. The CDR3 extends over 14 amino acids. The germline gives CDR1 KGHSH, CDR2 LQKENI. Complete variable domain (other parts from reference TRBV18 and TRBJ1-2): NAGVMQNPRHLVRRRGQEARLRCSPMKGHSHVYWYRQLPEEGLKFMVYLQKENIIDESGMPKERFSAEFPKEGPSILRIQQVVRGDSAAYFCASSPPAGTGGYTFGSGTRLTVV.

The chain joins TRBV7-8 to TRBJ1-1; possibly TRBD1 for D (6 bases). The germline CDR1 and CDR2 sequences are SGHVS and FQNEAQ. V lost 2 bases, J lost 5 bases, and 12 bases lay in between. CDR3 length: 14 amino acids. The CDR3 DNA is TGTGCCAGCAGCTTAAACCAGGGGATGACTGAAGCTTTCTTT. It specifies CASSLNQGMTEAFF.

This chain joins TRBV19 and TRBJ1-5, with 7 positions matching TRBD1. Germline CDR1 is LNHDA and CDR2 is SQIVND (reference sequence). The CDR3 totals 17 residues. Trimming removed 8 bases from V and 0 bases from J; junction bases left unmatched: 13. The CDR3 loop is CASETTGADNSNQPQHF. CDR3 in DNA: TGTGCCAGTGAAACCACAGGGGCAGATAATAGCAATCAGCCCCAGCATTTT. Full variable domain (outside the CDR3, taken from reference TRBV19 and TRBJ1-5): DGGITQSPKYLFRKEGQNVTLSCEQNLNHDAMYWYRQDPGQGLRLIYYSQIVNDFQKGDIAEGYSVSREKKESFPLTVTSAQKNPTAFYLCASETTGADNSNQPQHFGDGTRLSIL.

The chain is built from TRBV30 and TRBJ1-2; a weak D match, TRBD1 (5 bases). Germline-derived CDR1 and CDR2 are GTSNPN and SVGIG (reference sequence). Trimming removed 0 bases from V and 1 base from J, with 9 bases in between. CDR3 size: 14 residues. Written as DNA, the CDR3 is TGTGCCTGGAGTGTACCAGGGTTTAACTATGGCTACACCTTC. Amino acids: CAWSVPGFNYGYTF.

On this clone: The sample carries other DNA sequences with the same CDR3. V is TRBV7-2 and J is TRBJ2-3, with 8 bases matching TRBD2. The V gene's germline CDR1 is SGHTA and CDR2 FQGNSA. Trimming cost V 5 bases and J 0 bases; bases outside gene matches: 7. This CDR3 is built from 16 residues. The CDR3 spells CASSPGLAGSTDTQYF. CDR3 coding DNA: TGTGCCAGCAGCCCCGGGTTAGCGGGAAGCACAGATACGCAGTATTTT. Full variable domain (missing parts from reference TRBV7-2 and TRBJ2-3): GAGVSQSPSNKVTEKGKDVELRCDPISGHTALYWYRQSLGQGLEFLIYFQGNSAPDKSGLPSDRFSAERTGGSVSTLTIQRTQQEDSAVYLCASSPGLAGSTDTQYFGPGTRLTVL.

The chain links TRBV9 to TRBJ2-5, with 10 bases lining up with TRBD2. Trimming took 4 bases from V and 5 from J; bases not matched to a gene: 8. The CDR3 spans 15 residues. From germline, CDR1 is SGDLS and CDR2 YYNGEE. The CDR3 region has the DNA TGTGCCAGCAGCCCAGGTAGCGGGGGGTGGGAGACCCAGTACTTC. Residues: CASSPGSGGWETQYF.

The chain has TRBV11-2 and TRBJ2-1; 9 bases are shared with TRBD2. Germline assignment: CDR1 SGHAT and CDR2 FQNNGV. This CDR3 is built from 19 residues. J gave up 1 base and V 5 bases, and 15 bases lay outside the gene matches. As DNA, the CDR3 is TGTGCCAGCAGCCCGGGGGTAGCGGGGGCAAAAGGTTCCTACAATGAGCAGTTCTTC. Amino acids: CASSPGVAGAKGSYNEQFF.

The chain combines TRBV6-1 with TRBJ1-3; 7 bases agree with TRBD1. CDR3 size: 17 residues. Germline loops: CDR1 MNHNS, CDR2 SASEGT. V was pared by 0 bases and J by 0 bases, with 5 bases of the junction left unmatched. This CDR3 is CASSEAWPGGSGNTIYF. The CDR3 DNA is TGTGCCAGCAGTGAAGCTTGGCCAGGGGGCTCTGGAAACACCATATATTTT.

For this clone: The sample has other DNA sequences that encode this CDR3 too. V usage is TRBV2 and J usage is TRBJ2-5; D is unclear. Trimming stripped 1 base from V and 5 bases from J, with 11 bases between. Germline V CDR1 and CDR2: SNHLY, FYNNEI. The CDR3 consists of 14 residues. The CDR3 loop is CASSEGPLGETQYF. CDR3 coding DNA: TGTGCCAGCAGTGAAGGTCCACTGGGGGAGACCCAGTACTTC.

The CDR3 reads CASSQLQGQPQHF. The CDR3 DNA reads as TGCGCCAGCAGCCAACTTCAGGGACAGCCCCAGCATTTT. This sequence joins TRBV4-3 and TRBJ1-5, with D maybe TRBD1 (5 bases). Trimming pared 2 bases from V and 7 bases from J, leaving 9 bases between. Germline CDR1 is LGHNA and CDR2 is YSLEER. The CDR3 sequence is 13 residues long.

The chain links TRBV4-3 to TRBJ2-4; a possible D gene is TRBD2 (5 bases). Trimming took 0 bases from V and 6 from J, leaving 9 bases between them. CDR1 is LGHNA, CDR2 YSLEER, per germline. This CDR3 has 14 amino acids. The CDR3 nucleotides read TGCGCCAGCAGCCAAGAGGCTCGGGGAAACATTCAGTACTTC. Protein product: CASSQEARGNIQYF.

The genes are TRBV19 and TRBJ2-7; a possible D gene is TRBD1 (5 bases). The V end was cut by 4 bases, the J end by 4 bases, with 14 bases between. Germline values: CDR1 LNHDA, CDR2 SQIVND (reference sequence). This CDR3 is 14 amino acids long. The CDR3 sequence is CASSNAPDTYEQYF. CDR3 DNA sequence: TGTGCCAGTAGTAACGCCCCGGACACGTACGAGCAGTACTTC.

The DNA for the CDR3 is TGCGCCAGCAGCTTCGAAGGACAGGGCAATGAAAAACTGTTTTTT. Encoded protein: CASSFEGQGNEKLFF. The chain uses TRBV5-1 and TRBJ1-4, with 8 bases fitting TRBD1. This CDR3 spans 15 amino acids. The V gene's germline CDR1 is SGHRS and CDR2 YFSETQ. The V segment lost 2 bases and the J segment 5 bases; nucleotides outside the gene matches: 5.

V gene TRBV28 combines with J gene TRBJ2-7, with D possibly matching TRBD1 (6 bases). Germline loops: CDR1 MDHEN, CDR2 SYDVKM. CDR3 length: 14 amino acids. Trimming shortened V by 7 bases and J by 3 bases, and 16 bases separated the two germline ends. The CDR3 sequence: CASTDRARGYEQYF. As DNA, the CDR3 is TGTGCCAGCACCGACCGAGCCAGGGGCTACGAGCAGTACTTC.

CDR3 in amino acids: CSVVGDRSFPEAFF. As DNA, the CDR3 is TGCAGCGTTGTTGGGGACAGGTCCTTTCCCGAAGCTTTCTTT. This chain uses TRBV29-1 with TRBJ1-1, with TRBD1 identical over 8 bases. V lost 4 bases and J lost 8; bases outside the gene matches: 12. The CDR3 sequence is 14 residues long. The germline V gene has CDR1 SQVTM and CDR2 ANQGSEA. Full variable domain (outside the CDR3, taken from reference TRBV29-1 and TRBJ1-1): SAVISQKPSRDICQRGTSLTIQCQVDSQVTMMFWYRQQPGQSLTLIATANQGSEATYESGFVIDKFPISRPNLTFSTLTVSNMSPEDSSIYLCSVVGDRSFPEAFFGQGTRLTVV.

The chain carries TRBV7-2 and TRBJ2-7, with D tentatively TRBD1 (5 bases). The ends were cut back, 5 bases at V and 10 bases at J, with 15 bases in the middle. The CDR3 is 12 residues long. Germline V gene sequence: CDR1 SGHTA, CDR2 FQGNSA. This chain's CDR3 is CASSVDSPVQYF. The CDR3 DNA reads as TGTGCCAGCAGCGTAGACAGTCCTGTACAGTACTTC. Full variable domain (rest looked up from reference TRBV7-2 and TRBJ2-7): GAGVSQSPSNKVTEKGKDVELRCDPISGHTALYWYRQSLGQGLEFLIYFQGNSAPDKSGLPSDRFSAERTGGSVSTLTIQRTQQEDSAVYLCASSVDSPVQYFGPGTRLTVT.

The rearrangement uses TRBV28 and TRBJ2-7, with D possibly being TRBD2 (5 bases). Trimming removed 4 bases at V and 7 bases at J, with 17 bases between. The CDR3 spans 14 residues. Germline CDR1 and CDR2: MDHEN and SYDVKM. CDR3 in DNA: TGTGCCAGCAGTTCAGTCACGGGGTCGTCTGAGCAGTACTTC. Its translation is CASSSVTGSSEQYF. Full variable domain (missing parts from reference TRBV28 and TRBJ2-7): DVKVTQSSRYLVKRTGEKVFLECVQDMDHENMFWYRQDPGLGLRLIYFSYDVKMKEKGDIPEGYSVSREKKERFSLILESASTNQTSMYLCASSSVTGSSEQYFGPGTRLTVT.

The V call is TRBV28, the J call TRBJ2-1; 10 positions agree with TRBD2. CDR3 length equals 14 residues. The V gene end was trimmed by 6 bases and the J gene end by 4 bases; junction bases not matched to a gene: 3. Germline lookup yields CDR1 MDHEN and CDR2 SYDVKM. The CDR3 DNA follows: TGTGCCAGCAGCCGTAGCGGGGGGTACAATGAGCAGTTCTTC. Translating gives CASSRSGGYNEQFF.

Comments on this clone: Other DNA sequences of this sample code for an identical CDR3. The chain couples TRBV9 to TRBJ1-3; the D is unclear. Per germline, CDR1 SGDLS and CDR2 YYNGEE. The CDR3 consists of 14 residues. V lost 2 bases and J 0 bases, leaving 6 bases between the germline ends. DNA of the CDR3: TGTGCCAGCAGCGTCGAGGGCTCTGGAAACACCATATATTTT. As protein: CASSVEGSGNTIYF. The whole variable domain, remainder taken from reference TRBV9 and TRBJ1-3, is DSGVTQTPKHLITATGQRVTLRCSPRSGDLSVYWYQQSLDQGLQFLIQYYNGEERAKGNILERFSAQQFPDLHSELNLSSLELGDSALYFCASSVEGSGNTIYFGEGSWLTVV.

About this clone: Other DNA sequences in the sample encode the same CDR3. V is TRBV19 and J is TRBJ2-7; D unclear. Germline CDR1 and CDR2: LNHDA and SQIVND (reference sequence). V was shortened by 1 base and J by 0 bases, with 4 bases between the two germline ends. The CDR3 length is 13 residues. This CDR3 is CASSIGDSYEQYF. The CDR3 coding sequence is TGTGCCAGTAGTATAGGCGACTCCTACGAGCAGTACTTC.

DNA of the CDR3: TGTGCCAGCAGCCCAGGGACTAGCGGGAGGTCTCGGCAGTACTTC. Its protein product is CASSPGTSGRSRQYF. The chain couples TRBV7-2 to TRBJ2-7, with 15 bases that match TRBD2. V gave up 5 bases and J gave up 9 bases; unmatched junction bases: 8. The CDR3 loop spans 15 amino acids. The germline V gene has CDR1 SGHTA and CDR2 FQGNSA.

The gene calls are TRBV5-1 and TRBJ2-7, with D hard to call. The CDR3 totals 14 residues. Trimming pared 5 bases from V and 5 bases from J, leaving 17 bases between. Germline loops: CDR1 SGHRS, CDR2 YFSETQ. CDR3 in DNA: TGCGCCAGCAGTCTGGTTGGGCCCGGCGACGAGCAGTACTTC. Residues: CASSLVGPGDEQYF.

This clone was detected only once. Other DNA sequences in the sample encode the same CDR3. Here the CDR3 DNA reads TGTGCCAGCTCACCTGGACTAGCGGGAGGCCACGAGCAGTACTTC. This sequence encodes CASSPGLAGGHEQYF. The genes are TRBV18 and TRBJ2-7; TRBD2 matches 14 bases. V shed 3 bases and J 5 bases; nucleotides not matched to a gene: 3. The CDR3 runs 15 residues. Germline V gene data show CDR1 as KGHSH and CDR2 as LQKENI.

CDR3 sequence: CASSSREAGALAKNIQYF. CDR3 coding DNA: TGTGCCAGCAGCTCTAGGGAGGCGGGCGCCCTAGCCAAAAACATTCAGTACTTC. The rearrangement uses TRBV11-2 and TRBJ2-4; D possibly corresponds to TRBD2 (6 bases). V shed 4 bases and J shed 0 bases, with 19 bases lying between them. CDR3 length: 18 amino acids. Germline CDR1 is SGHAT and CDR2 is FQNNGV.

This chain joins TRBV10-3 and TRBJ1-2; D perhaps matches TRBD1 (5 bases). In germline, CDR1 is ENHRY, CDR2 SYGVKD. This CDR3 region has 13 residues. The ends were cut back, 6 bases at V and 5 bases at J, with 13 bases in the middle. CDR3 amino acids: CAIRGDGGYGYTF. The CDR3 nucleotides are TGTGCCATCAGGGGGGACGGAGGTTATGGCTACACCTTC.

The rearrangement joins TRBV6-1 to TRBJ1-1, with D uncertain. Germline loops: CDR1 MNHNS, CDR2 SASEGT. The CDR3 covers 11 residues. Trimming shortened V by 9 bases and J by 7 bases, and 12 bases separated the two germline ends. The CDR3: CASEKHYEAFF. The CDR3 nucleotides read TGTGCCAGTGAAAAACACTATGAAGCTTTCTTT.

This rearrangement joins TRBV2 to TRBJ1-2, with D uncertain. Germline CDR1 SNHLY, CDR2 FYNNEI. The CDR3 consists of 14 residues. Trimming shortened V by 8 bases and J by 4 bases, and 17 bases separated the two germline ends. The CDR3 nucleotides read TGTGCCAGCTACGGCCGGCCCGTGGGCTATGGCTACACCTTC. Amino acid sequence: CASYGRPVGYGYTF.